This record concerns one TCR beta chain sequence. Its specificity is not known. The sample originates from a study of cytomegalovirus exposure and HLA in healthy donors. The repertoire was sequenced with immunoSEQ multiplex PCR; TCRdb's copy has only in-frame clones and lacks some. The profile shows approximately 100,000 clones, about 83% of them singletons. Separate from the approximately 670-subject first cohort, the roughly 120-subject validation cohort was the one that the donors belonged to. Whole-study findings and limits: One later analysis, an examination of the 90 to 150 validation repertoires, found that first-cohort TCR clusters tended to co-occur in them. Most TCR sequences were rare, but some public TCRs occurred in many donors. Three of the chains that were CMV-associated were confirmed in vitro to be specific for CMV antigens.

With V trimmed by 7 bases and J by 3 bases, 2 bases remained unmatched. This CDR3 is built from 12 residues. Germline CDR1 MNHNY, CDR2 SVGAGI (reference sequence). The chain carries TRBV6-6 and TRBJ2-7; 8 bases match TRBD2. The source of this sequence is a woman in her 30s in good health and CMV-seronegative. Sequenced material: PBMCs. The CDR3 loop reads CASTRGGYEQYF. The CDR3 DNA sequence: TGTGCCAGCACCCGGGGGGGCTACGAGCAGTACTTC.